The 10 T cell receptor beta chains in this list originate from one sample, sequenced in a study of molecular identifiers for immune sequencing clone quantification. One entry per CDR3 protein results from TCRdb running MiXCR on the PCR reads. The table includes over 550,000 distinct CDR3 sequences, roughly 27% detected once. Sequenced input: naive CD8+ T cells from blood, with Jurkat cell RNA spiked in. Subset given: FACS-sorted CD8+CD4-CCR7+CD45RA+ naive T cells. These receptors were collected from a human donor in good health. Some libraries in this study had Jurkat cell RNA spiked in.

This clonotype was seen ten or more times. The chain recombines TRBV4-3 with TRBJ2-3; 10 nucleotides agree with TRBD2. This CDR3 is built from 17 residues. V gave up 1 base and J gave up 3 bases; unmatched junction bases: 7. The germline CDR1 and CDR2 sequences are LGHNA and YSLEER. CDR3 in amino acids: CASSQGGASGRTDTQYF. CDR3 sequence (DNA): TGCGCCAGCAGCCAAGGCGGGGCTAGCGGGAGAACAGATACGCAGTATTTT.

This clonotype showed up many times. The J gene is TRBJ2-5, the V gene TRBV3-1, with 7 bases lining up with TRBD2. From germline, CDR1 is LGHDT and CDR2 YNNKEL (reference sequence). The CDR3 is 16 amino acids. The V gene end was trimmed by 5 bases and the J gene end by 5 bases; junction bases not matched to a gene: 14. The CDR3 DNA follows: TGTGCCAGCAGCGAGGAGCGGGACCTGGCGTCGGAGACCCAGTACTTC. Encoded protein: CASSEERDLASETQYF.

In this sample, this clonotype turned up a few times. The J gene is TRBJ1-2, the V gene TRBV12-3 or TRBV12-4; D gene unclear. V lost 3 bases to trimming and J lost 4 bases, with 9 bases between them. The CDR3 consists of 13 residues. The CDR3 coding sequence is TGTGCCAGCAGTTTCGCCCGAGGCTATGGCTACACCTTC. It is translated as CASSFARGYGYTF.

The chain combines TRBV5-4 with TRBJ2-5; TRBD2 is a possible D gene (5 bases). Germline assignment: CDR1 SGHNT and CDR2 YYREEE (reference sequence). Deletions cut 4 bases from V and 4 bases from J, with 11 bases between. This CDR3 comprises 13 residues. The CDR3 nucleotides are TGTGCCAGCAGCCCGGGGTACCTAGAGACCCAGTACTTC. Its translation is CASSPGYLETQYF.

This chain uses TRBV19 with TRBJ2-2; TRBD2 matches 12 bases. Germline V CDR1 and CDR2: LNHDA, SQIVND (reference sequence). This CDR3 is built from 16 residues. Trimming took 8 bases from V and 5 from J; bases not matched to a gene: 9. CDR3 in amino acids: CASYPSGGAYTGELFF. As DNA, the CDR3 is TGTGCCAGTTACCCTAGCGGGGGGGCCTATACCGGGGAGCTGTTTTTT.

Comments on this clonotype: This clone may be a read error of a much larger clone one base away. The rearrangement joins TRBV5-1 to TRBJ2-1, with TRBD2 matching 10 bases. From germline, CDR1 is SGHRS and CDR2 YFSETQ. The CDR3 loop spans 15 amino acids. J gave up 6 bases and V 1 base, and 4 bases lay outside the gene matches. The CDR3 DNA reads TGCGCCAGCAGCTTGCTAGCGGGGGACTCCAATGAGCAGTTCTTC. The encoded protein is CASSLLAGDSNEQFF.

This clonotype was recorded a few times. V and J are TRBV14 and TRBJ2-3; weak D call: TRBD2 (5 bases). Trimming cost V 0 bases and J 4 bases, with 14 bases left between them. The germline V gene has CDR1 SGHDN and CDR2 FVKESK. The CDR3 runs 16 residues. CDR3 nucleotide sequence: TGTGCCAGCAGCCAAGAATGGACTGCCCTGGCAGATACGCAGTATTTT. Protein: CASSQEWTALADTQYF.

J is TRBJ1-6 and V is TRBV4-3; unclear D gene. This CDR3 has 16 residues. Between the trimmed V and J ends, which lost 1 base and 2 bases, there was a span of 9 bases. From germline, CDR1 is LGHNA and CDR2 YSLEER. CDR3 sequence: CASSQGGNTYNSPLHF. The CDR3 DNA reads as TGCGCCAGCAGCCAAGGAGGGAACACCTATAATTCACCCCTCCACTTT.

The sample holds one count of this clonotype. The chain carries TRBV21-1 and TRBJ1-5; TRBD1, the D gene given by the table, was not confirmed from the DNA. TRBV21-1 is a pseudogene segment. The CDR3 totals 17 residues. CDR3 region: CACSTPEQGWSNQPQHF. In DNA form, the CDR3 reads TGTGCCTGCAGCACCCCAGAACAGGGTTGGAGTAATCAGCCCCAGCATTTT.

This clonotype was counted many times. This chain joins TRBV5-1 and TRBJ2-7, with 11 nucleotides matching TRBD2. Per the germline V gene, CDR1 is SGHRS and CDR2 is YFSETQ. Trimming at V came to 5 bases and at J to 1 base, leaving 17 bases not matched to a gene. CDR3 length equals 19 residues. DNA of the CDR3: TGCGCCAGCAGGCCCTCCCCGGGACTAGCGGCCTCGGAGTCCTACGAGCAGTACTTC. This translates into CASRPSPGLAASESYEQYF.